Shown below are 22 T cell receptor beta chains from a single sample sequenced in a study of siplizumab effects on memory and regulatory T cells. Only in-frame clones appear in the TCRdb table, and some are missing; sequencing was by immunoSEQ multiplex PCR. Of more than 85,000 clones in the sample, about 93% are singletons; the top ten hold roughly 1.1%. The sample was CD4+ T cells sorted from blood. The origin of the receptors is a human donor in good health.

The V and J genes are TRBV28 and TRBJ2-3; the D gene is possibly TRBD2 (6 bases). This CDR3 is 17 amino acids long. Trimming took off 3 bases at V and 4 bases at J, with 20 bases between the two ends. From germline, CDR1 is MDHEN and CDR2 SYDVKM. The CDR3 spells CASSFPVGRDGADTQYF. CDR3 sequence (DNA): TGTGCCAGCAGTTTTCCGGTCGGGCGGGATGGGGCAGATACGCAGTATTTT.

This sequence joins TRBV30 and TRBJ1-2; 7 bases match TRBD1. V lost 0 bases and J lost 3; bases outside the gene matches: 7. The CDR3 totals 15 residues. Germline V gene lookup returns CDR1 GTSNPN and CDR2 SVGIG (reference sequence). Here the CDR3 DNA reads TGTGCCTGGAGTGTAGGGGACCAGGGGGACTATGGCTACACCTTC. It yields the protein CAWSVGDQGDYGYTF.

The chain joins TRBV7-9 to TRBJ1-3; D not certain. The V end was cut by 3 bases, the J end by 5 bases, with 2 bases between. The germline V gene encodes CDR1 SEHNR and CDR2 FQNEAQ (reference sequence). The CDR3 runs 11 residues. Here the CDR3 DNA reads TGTGCCAGCAGCTTGAGAAACACCATATATTTT. The encoded protein is CASSLRNTIYF.

The CDR3 reads CARGCDRASVGEQFF. CDR3 DNA: TGTGCCAGAGGATGCGACCGGGCTAGTGTGGGTGAGCAGTTCTTC. This sequence joins TRBV7-3 and TRBJ2-1; D call uncertain. Germline CDR1 and CDR2: SGHTA and FQGTGA. Trimming stripped 9 bases from V and 9 bases from J, with 24 bases between. The CDR3 extends over 15 amino acids.

This clone was detected only a few times. This chain connects TRBV5-1 to TRBJ2-7; tentatively, D is TRBD1 (6 bases). The CDR3 is made up of 16 amino acids. Germline CDR1 reads SGHRS; CDR2 reads YFSETQ. V was trimmed by 2 bases and J by 0 bases, leaving 15 bases between them. The chain's CDR3 is CASSLRAQGSSYEQYF. The DNA of the CDR3 is TGCGCCAGCAGCTTAAGGGCTCAGGGGAGCTCCTACGAGCAGTACTTC.

The chain uses TRBV9 and TRBJ2-1, with 11 bases matching TRBD2. Germline CDR1 reads SGDLS; CDR2 reads YYNGEE. With V trimmed by 4 bases and J by 7 bases, 7 bases remained unmatched. The CDR3 spans 15 residues. The CDR3 bases are TGTGCCAGCAGCCTTACTAGCGGGAGTCGTAATGAGCAGTTCTTC. Its translation: CASSLTSGSRNEQFF.

The CDR3 is CASSSRTSGDPYNEQFF. The CDR3 coding sequence is TGTGCCAGCAGCTCCCGGACTAGCGGAGACCCCTACAATGAGCAGTTCTTC. The rearrangement links TRBV11-2 to TRBJ2-1; 10 nucleotides line up with TRBD2. Germline-derived CDR1 and CDR2 are SGHAT and FQNNGV. This CDR3 contains 17 residues. J gave up 2 bases and V 4 bases, and 8 bases lay outside the gene matches.

This chain connects TRBV5-6 to TRBJ1-1; D unresolved. Per the germline V gene, CDR1 is SGHDT and CDR2 is YYEEEE. V dropped 0 bases and J dropped 6 bases, with 9 bases sitting between them. The length of the CDR3 is 13 residues. The CDR3 spells CASSLVGVAEAFF. CDR3 in DNA: TGTGCCAGCAGCTTGGTCGGTGTCGCTGAAGCTTTCTTT.

The chain couples TRBV29-1 to TRBJ2-1; D unclear. The V and J ends lost 0 bases and 6 bases respectively, with 24 bases between them. Germline CDR1 reads SQVTM; CDR2 reads ANQGSEA. The CDR3 runs to 18 residues. This CDR3 reads CSVEDRLYFTMGPNEQFF. CDR3 coding DNA: TGCAGCGTTGAAGATCGACTGTACTTCACGATGGGCCCCAATGAGCAGTTCTTC.

This clone was recorded once. The rearrangement joins TRBV4-2 to TRBJ2-1, with TRBD1 as a possible D gene (5 bases). The CDR3 length is 15 residues. With 1 base removed from V and 8 bases from J, the gap between germline ends came to 15 bases. Germline V lookup: CDR1 LGHNA, CDR2 YNFKEQ. CDR3 sequence (DNA): TGTGCCAGCAGCCAAGTCCTGAAGGGGATCGATGAGCAGTTCTTC. Protein: CASSQVLKGIDEQFF.

The CDR3: CASSVDHTTGNTIYF. CDR3 DNA: TGTGCCAGCAGCGTAGACCATACTACTGGAAACACCATATATTTT. This sequence joins TRBV9 and TRBJ1-3; D call uncertain. The V end was cut by 0 bases, the J end by 2 bases, with 9 bases between. Germline V gene lookup returns CDR1 SGDLS and CDR2 YYNGEE. The CDR3 runs to 15 residues.

The chain joins TRBV18 to TRBJ1-1; a possible D gene is TRBD1 (5 bases). Germline-derived CDR1 and CDR2 are KGHSH and LQKENI. V lost 3 bases to trimming and J lost 1 base, with 12 bases between them. The CDR3 sequence is 15 residues long. The CDR3 protein is CASSPGSGRNTEAFF. Written as DNA, the CDR3 is TGTGCCAGCTCACCGGGGTCAGGGAGGAACACTGAAGCTTTCTTT.

This clone was picked up one time. This rearrangement joins TRBV7-3 to TRBJ2-3, with D perhaps being TRBD1 or TRBD2 (5 bases each). CDR3 size: 15 residues. The germline V and J ends were trimmed by 1 base and 2 bases, with 10 bases remaining between them. Germline V gives CDR1 SGHTA, CDR2 FQGTGA. The CDR3 protein is CASSLMGVHTDTQYF. The CDR3 coding sequence is TGTGCCAGCAGCTTAATGGGGGTCCACACAGATACGCAGTATTTT.

This chain connects TRBV11-2 to TRBJ2-7; a weak D match, TRBD1 (5 bases). CDR1 and CDR2 (germline): SGHAT, FQNNGV. The V and J ends lost 1 base and 7 bases respectively, with 17 bases between them. The CDR3 totals 15 residues. CDR3: CASSLAIRLSGEQYF. For the CDR3, the DNA is TGTGCCAGCAGCTTAGCGATACGGCTGTCAGGGGAGCAGTACTTC.

V and J are TRBV9 and TRBJ2-1, with no clear D. CDR1 is SGDLS and CDR2 is YYNGEE in the germline V gene. CDR3 length: 14 residues. The V end lost 2 bases, the J end lost 6 bases, and 12 bases lay between the germline ends. The CDR3 region is CASSVSTQTNEQFF. CDR3 DNA sequence: TGTGCCAGCAGCGTCTCAACACAAACCAATGAGCAGTTCTTC.

This chain connects TRBV18 to TRBJ2-1, with D hard to call. Germline V gene lookup returns CDR1 KGHSH and CDR2 LQKENI. CDR3 length: 11 amino acids. The germline V and J ends were trimmed by 4 bases and 8 bases, with 6 bases remaining between them. CDR3 nucleotides: TGTGCCAGCTCACGTTTTGATGAGCAGTTCTTC. The encoded protein is CASSRFDEQFF.

J is TRBJ2-6 and V is TRBV25-1; maybe TRBD1 (7 bases). Germline values: CDR1 MGHDK, CDR2 SYGVNS. V was pared by 6 bases and J by 5 bases, with 23 bases between. The CDR3 spans 18 residues. CDR3 sequence reads: CASSPRQGGRLRANVLTF. Written as DNA, the CDR3 is TGTGCCAGCAGCCCGCGACAGGGAGGACGTCTTAGGGCCAACGTCCTGACTTTC.

The chain couples TRBV7-9 to TRBJ2-7; the D is unclear. V dropped 5 bases and J dropped 7 bases, with 15 bases sitting between them. Germline-derived CDR1 and CDR2 are SEHNR and FQNEAQ (reference sequence). This CDR3 comprises 13 residues. The CDR3 DNA is TGTGCCAGCAGCCATCATTTGGTCTCGGAGCAGTACTTC. This translates into CASSHHLVSEQYF.

The rearrangement links TRBV11-2 to TRBJ2-1, with 8 bases identical to TRBD2. The CDR3 has 14 amino acids. Germline assignment: CDR1 SGHAT and CDR2 FQNNGV. Germline trimming cut 5 bases from V and 7 bases from J; bases unmatched to any gene: 7. Here the CDR3 DNA reads TGTGCCAGCAGCCGCCTAGCGGGCCGTAATGAGCAGTTCTTC. Encoded protein: CASSRLAGRNEQFF.

The J gene is TRBJ2-7, the V gene TRBV29-1; 7 nucleotides match TRBD1. Germline-derived CDR1 and CDR2 are SQVTM and ANQGSEA. The CDR3 is 11 amino acids. Unmatched junction bases numbered 3, after V lost 5 bases and J lost 5 bases. CDR3 protein: CSVQGGHEQYF. Written as DNA, the CDR3 is TGCAGCGTTCAAGGGGGCCACGAGCAGTACTTC.

The CDR3 nucleotides read TGTGCCAGCAGCCTACTCGGTGGGAGGGCCGATCGGTACACCGGGGAGCTGTTTTTT. Its translation is CASSLLGGRADRYTGELFF. The rearrangement uses TRBV7-3 and TRBJ2-2; 7 bases are shared with TRBD2. Germline assignment: CDR1 SGHTA and CDR2 FQGTGA. V lost 5 bases, J lost 3 bases, and 18 bases stayed unmatched. The CDR3 is 19 amino acids.

This clone was detected only once. The CDR3 is CASGRTPGTNEKLFF. The DNA of the CDR3 is TGTGCCAGCGGACGTACCCCTGGGACTAATGAAAAACTGTTTTTT. The gene calls are TRBV27 and TRBJ1-4; no clear D gene. CDR1 is MNHEY and CDR2 is SMNVEV in the germline V gene (reference sequence). This CDR3 is built from 15 residues. Deletions cut 8 bases from V and 2 bases from J, with 15 bases between.